The TCR beta chain under discussion was sequenced for a study of beta chain features in type 1 diabetes. General study points: Diminished insertions and augmented deletions at VDJ junctions characterized type 1 diabetes patients. The naive, central memory and Treg TCRB repertoires looked more alike in patients than they did in healthy donors. In all four CD4+ subsets, TCRB CDR3 length was significantly, moderately reduced in type 1 diabetes.

The CDR3 runs to 15 residues. V lost 4 bases to trimming and J lost 3 bases, with 11 bases between them. Germline V gene sequence: CDR1 SGHRS, CDR2 YFSETQ. Expressed TCRB transcripts were sequenced because the isolated RNA had all been reverse transcribed beforehand. Regulatory, naive and central memory T cell samples averaged about 3.5 million reads. The assay was immunoSEQ multiplex PCR, and TCRdb's table has in-frame clones only and misses some. The sample comprises hundreds of thousands of clones, 14% of which are singletons, and 6.7% rests with the top ten. Points on this clone: The antigen is not known.

The gene calls are TRBV5-1 and TRBJ1-6; D gene unclear. The clonotype comes from a man aged 30 to 39 in good health. Sequencing was carried out using central memory CD4+ T cells from blood. CDR3 bases: TGCGCCAGCAGCCCGGACGAAGACTATAATTCACCCCTCCACTTT. This sequence encodes CASSPDEDYNSPLHF.